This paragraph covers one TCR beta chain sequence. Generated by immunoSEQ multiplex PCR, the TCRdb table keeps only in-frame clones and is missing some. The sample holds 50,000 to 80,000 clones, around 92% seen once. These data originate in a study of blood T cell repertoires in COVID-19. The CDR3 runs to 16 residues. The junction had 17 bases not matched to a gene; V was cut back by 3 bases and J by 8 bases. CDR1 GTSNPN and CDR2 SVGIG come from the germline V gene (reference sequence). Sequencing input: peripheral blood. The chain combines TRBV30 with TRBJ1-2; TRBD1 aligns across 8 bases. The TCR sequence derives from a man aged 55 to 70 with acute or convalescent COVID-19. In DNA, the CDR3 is TGTGCCTGGAGCCAAAAAGGGACAGGAGCCTGGGGCGGCTACACCTTC. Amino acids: CAWSQKGTGAWGGYTF.